Below, 31 T cell receptor beta chains from the same sample are listed, as sequenced in a study of Graves' ophthalmopathy and Graves' hyperthyroidism. Investigators amplified TCR beta CDR3 regions from RNA transcripts. HTBI primers primed a first-round RT-PCR, and a second-round multiplex PCR followed. Each CDR3 protein is one row after TCRdb ran MiXCR on the multiplex PCR reads. Among about 500,000 distinct CDR3 sequences listed, under 15% were seen once. The sequenced material came from blood. The receptors derive from a woman aged 25-40 years with Graves' ophthalmopathy.

This clonotype appeared many times. This chain joins TRBV19 and TRBJ1-2; possible D gene TRBD1, 6 bases. The CDR3 covers 17 residues. The germline gives CDR1 LNHDA, CDR2 SQIVND (reference sequence). Trimming removed 6 bases at V and 1 base at J, with 21 bases between. The CDR3 sequence: CASSPGAGESINYGYTF. In nucleotides, the CDR3 is TGTGCCAGTAGCCCCGGGGCAGGGGAAAGCATTAACTATGGCTACACCTTC. Variable domain in full (rest from reference TRBV19 and TRBJ1-2): DGGITQSPKYLFRKEGQNVTLSCEQNLNHDAMYWYRQDPGQGLRLIYYSQIVNDFQKGDIAEGYSVSREKKESFPLTVTSAQKNPTAFYLCASSPGAGESINYGYTFGSGTRLTVV.

This clonotype has ten or more counts. V is TRBV28 and J is TRBJ1-3; no definite D call. Germline V CDR1 and CDR2: MDHEN, SYDVKM. V was cut by 7 bases and J by 0 bases, with 13 bases left in between. The CDR3 contains 15 residues. This CDR3 is CASNLNVNSGNTIYF. The CDR3 DNA follows: TGTGCCAGCAACCTGAACGTGAACTCTGGAAACACCATATATTTT.

This chain uses TRBV6-1 with TRBJ2-7; tentatively, D is TRBD2 (7 bases). V was shortened by 6 bases and J by 2 bases, with 17 bases between the two germline ends. There are 15 residues in the CDR3. The germline CDR1 and CDR2 sequences are MNHNS and SASEGT. For the CDR3, the DNA is TGTGCCAGCAGAGGGGGGGGGACGAACCCCTACGAGCAGTACTTC. It translates to CASRGGGTNPYEQYF.

This clonotype was counted at least ten times. The chain joins TRBV30 to TRBJ2-5, with D possibly TRBD1 on 5 matching bases. Trimming took off 0 bases at V and 3 bases at J, with 8 bases between the two ends. There are 13 residues in the CDR3. The germline gives CDR1 GTSNPN, CDR2 SVGIG (reference sequence). DNA of the CDR3: TGTGCCTGGAGTGTCCCCAGGGAAGAGACCCAGTACTTC. Its protein product is CAWSVPREETQYF.

This clonotype was recorded at least ten times. The gene calls are TRBV6-5 and TRBJ2-7; perhaps TRBD2 as D (6 bases). This CDR3 has 16 residues. The germline CDR1 and CDR2 sequences are MNHEY and SVGAGI. The V end lost 2 bases, the J end lost 3 bases, and 17 bases lay between the germline ends. CDR3 in DNA: TGTGCCAGCAGTTACGATAGACTAGTCGGGTACTACGAGCAGTACTTC. Residues: CASSYDRLVGYYEQYF.

This clonotype was counted between two and nine times. This chain joins TRBV5-1 and TRBJ2-2; 7 bases are a match to TRBD1. V was pared by 4 bases and J by 2 bases, with 5 bases of the junction left unmatched. This CDR3 has 15 residues. The germline gives CDR1 SGHRS, CDR2 YFSETQ. CDR3 region: CASSTRQGNTGELFF. CDR3 nucleotides: TGCGCCAGCAGCACCAGACAGGGCAACACCGGGGAGCTGTTTTTT. Looking up the rest from reference TRBV5-1 and TRBJ2-2 gives the full variable domain: KAGVTQTPRYLIKTRGQQVTLSCSPISGHRSVSWYQQTPGQGLQFLFEYFSETQRNKGNFPGRFSGRQFSNSRSEMNVSTLELGDSALYLCASSTRQGNTGELFFGEGSRLTVL.

This clonotype was found many times. The DNA for the CDR3 is TGTGCCAGCACATTGCGCAGGGGTGAGGGTGAGACCCAGTACTTC. Translation: CASTLRRGEGETQYF. This chain connects TRBV12-3 or TRBV12-4 to TRBJ2-5, with D possibly TRBD1 on 6 matching bases. CDR3 size: 15 residues. V lost 7 bases and J lost 5, with 20 bases in between.

Only one count was recorded for this clonotype. A read error is possible here, since a much larger clone lies one base away. This chain uses TRBV6-1 with TRBJ1-1; the D gene is possibly TRBD1 (5 bases). There are 14 residues in the CDR3. Trimming pared 8 bases from V and 4 bases from J, leaving 17 bases between. CDR1 and CDR2 from the germline V gene are MNHNS and SASEGT. The CDR3 sequence: CASGIGAGVTEAFF. In nucleotides, the CDR3 is TGTGCCAGCGGGATCGGGGCCGGTGTCACTGAAGCTTTCTTT.

This clonotype has a count of ten or more. The chain is built from TRBV19 and TRBJ2-7; TRBD1 matches 8 bases. Per the germline V gene, CDR1 is LNHDA and CDR2 is SQIVND (reference sequence). CDR3 length: 13 amino acids. J lost 3 bases, V lost 6 bases, and 4 bases had no gene match. The CDR3 DNA follows: TGTGCCAGTAGCGTGACAGGGGTCTACGAGCAGTACTTC. Its protein product is CASSVTGVYEQYF.

In this sample, this clonotype turned up a few times. This chain links TRBV3-1 with TRBJ1-2; 8 nucleotides agree with TRBD1. This CDR3 contains 15 residues. The germline CDR1 and CDR2 sequences are LGHDT and YNNKEL (reference sequence). J was trimmed by 0 bases and V by 4 bases; bases with no gene match: 4. As DNA, the CDR3 is TGTGCCAGCAGCCCAACAGGGGGATCTAACTATGGCTACACCTTC. It codes for CASSPTGGSNYGYTF.

This clonotype has more than one count but fewer than ten. CDR3 coding DNA: TGTGCCATCGAATTGAACACCGGGGAGCTGTTTTTT. Translating it yields CAIELNTGELFF. V and J are TRBV28 and TRBJ2-2; D not resolved. There are 12 residues in the CDR3. From germline, CDR1 is MDHEN and CDR2 SYDVKM. The germline V and J ends were trimmed by 10 bases and 1 base, with 7 bases remaining between them.

This clonotype showed up many times. The V gene is TRBV20-1, the J gene TRBJ2-2, with 7 nucleotides matching TRBD1. Germline V gene sequence: CDR1 DFQATT, CDR2 SNEGSKA (reference sequence). The CDR3 is 15 amino acids. After removal of 0 bases from V and 4 bases from J, the junction contained 5 bases not matched to a gene. The CDR3 loop is CSAREEQGFTGELFF. The CDR3 DNA reads as TGCAGTGCTAGAGAGGAACAGGGGTTCACCGGGGAGCTGTTTTTT.

This clonotype was recorded many times. The chain carries TRBV10-2 and TRBJ2-5, with 14 bases identical to TRBD2. The junction had 7 bases not matched to a gene; V was cut back by 6 bases and J by 4 bases. This CDR3 region has 16 residues. Germline lookup yields CDR1 WSHSY and CDR2 SAAADI. CDR3 DNA sequence: TGCGCCAGCAGACCTACCGGGACTAGCGGGGGAGAGACCCAGTACTTC. It translates to CASRPTGTSGGETQYF.

The chain couples TRBV16 to TRBJ1-5; D unclear. Germline CDR1 KGHSY, CDR2 FQNENV. V was pared by 4 bases and J by 0 bases, with 13 bases between. The CDR3 loop spans 16 amino acids. The CDR3 region is CASSPRLQDSNQPQHF. CDR3 coding DNA: TGTGCCAGCAGCCCGCGACTGCAGGATAGCAATCAGCCCCAGCATTTT.

This clonotype was detected many times. This chain links TRBV12-3 or TRBV12-4 with TRBJ2-2; a possible D gene is TRBD2 (5 bases). Trimming pared 6 bases from V and 8 bases from J, leaving 10 bases between. The CDR3 consists of 12 residues. The DNA for the CDR3 is TGTGCCAGCAGACGAGGGATAGGGGAGCTGTTTTTT. This sequence encodes CASRRGIGELFF.

This clonotype was counted many times. At one end the junction does not follow the germline gene, possibly because of a read error. J is TRBJ2-7 and V is TRBV12-5; 7 bases are a match to TRBD1. Germline values: CDR1 LGHNT, CDR2 FRNRAP. This CDR3 is 14 amino acids long. CDR3 sequence: CASGPPRQGGEKDF. The CDR3 DNA sequence: TGTGCTAGTGGTCCCCCCCGACAGGGCGGCGAGAAGGACTTC.

On this clonotype: This may arise from a read error, as a much more abundant clone is one base away. The rearrangement uses TRBV20-1 and TRBJ1-3; no reliable D call. Germline loops: CDR1 DFQATT, CDR2 SNEGSKA (reference sequence). V dropped 6 bases and J dropped 1 base, with 16 bases sitting between them. The CDR3 has 15 residues. The CDR3 DNA sequence: TGCAGTGCCAACGCCATTCTCGAGTCTGGAAACACCATATATTTT. This encodes CSANAILESGNTIYF.

This clonotype was found many times. This chain joins TRBV2 and TRBJ2-7, with 14 bases fitting TRBD2. The CDR3 contains 14 residues. Per the germline V gene, CDR1 is SNHLY and CDR2 is FYNNEI. The J segment lost 7 bases and the V segment lost 6 bases, leaving 5 bases of the junction unmatched. The CDR3, as DNA: TGTGCCAGCAGGGGACTAGCGGGGGCGGGGGAGCAGTACTTC. Encoded protein: CASRGLAGAGEQYF.

This clonotype occurred many times. The CDR3 spells CASSHTGTVSYEQYF. The DNA for the CDR3 is TGTGCCAGCAGCCACACCGGGACCGTATCCTACGAGCAGTACTTC. This sequence joins TRBV7-9 and TRBJ2-7; D is perhaps TRBD1 or TRBD2 (5 bases each). The V and J ends lost 5 bases and 1 base respectively, with 15 bases between them. The CDR3 runs to 15 residues. Germline V gene sequence: CDR1 SEHNR, CDR2 FQNEAQ (reference sequence).

This clonotype was counted only a few times. The chain uses TRBV20-1 and TRBJ1-6; no firm D call. Germline CDR1 and CDR2: DFQATT and SNEGSKA (reference sequence). V gave up 3 bases and J gave up 4 bases, with 13 bases separating them. The CDR3 totals 15 residues. CDR3 sequence reads: CSASGAQLYNSPLHF. Here the CDR3 DNA reads TGCAGTGCTAGCGGCGCACAGCTATATAATTCACCCCTCCACTTT.

Notes on this clonotype: This may be a read error: a much more frequent sequence differs by one nucleotide. Without the conserved terminal phenylalanine or tryptophan, this CDR3 likely stems from a read error. CDR3 loop: CSVDRGAGSTGELFV. CDR3 bases: TGCAGCGTGGATCGGGGAGCGGGATCCACCGGGGAGCTGTTTGTT. This chain uses TRBV20-1 with TRBJ2-2, with 7 bases that match TRBD2. The CDR3 is made up of 15 amino acids. The germline gives CDR1 DFQATT, CDR2 SNEGSKA (reference sequence).

This clonotype was seen many times. This sequence joins TRBV11-2 and TRBJ2-7; D not resolved. V was shortened by 5 bases and J by 2 bases, with 10 bases between the two germline ends. The CDR3 spans 13 residues. The V gene's germline CDR1 is SGHAT and CDR2 FQNNGV. The CDR3 DNA reads as TGTGCCAGCAGCACCGGACCGACCTACGAGCAGTACTTC. Amino acids: CASSTGPTYEQYF. The entire variable domain, with the rest obtained from reference TRBV11-2 and TRBJ2-7, is as follows: EAGVAQSPRYKIIEKRQSVAFWCNPISGHATLYWYQQILGQGPKLLIQFQNNGVVDDSQLPKDRFSAERLKGVDSTLKIQPAKLEDSAVYLCASSTGPTYEQYFGPGTRLTVT.

This clonotype has ten or more counts. The DNA of the CDR3 is TGTGCCAGCAGCTTAGCGATTCGAGGGGCAAGCAATCAGCCCCAGCATTTT. Protein: CASSLAIRGASNQPQHF. The gene calls are TRBV7-2 and TRBJ1-5; D might be TRBD1 (5 bases). Germline V gives CDR1 SGHTA, CDR2 FQGNSA. Between the trimmed V and J ends, which lost 0 bases and 1 base, there was a span of 13 bases. The CDR3 contains 17 residues. The variable domain in full, with the rest retrieved from reference TRBV7-2 and TRBJ1-5, is GAGVSQSPSNKVTEKGKDVELRCDPISGHTALYWYRQSLGQGLEFLIYFQGNSAPDKSGLPSDRFSAERTGGSVSTLTIQRTQQEDSAVYLCASSLAIRGASNQPQHFGDGTRLSIL.

This clonotype was seen a few times. This sequence joins TRBV28 and TRBJ2-7; D call uncertain. V was shortened by 1 base and J by 0 bases, with 10 bases between the two germline ends. Germline V gene data show CDR1 as MDHEN and CDR2 as SYDVKM. This CDR3 comprises 15 residues. The CDR3 protein is CASSLYAESSYEQYF. The CDR3 DNA sequence: TGTGCCAGCAGTTTATATGCGGAGAGCTCCTACGAGCAGTACTTC.

This clonotype was counted ten times or more. The chain joins TRBV27 to TRBJ2-5, with D possibly being TRBD2 (5 bases). This CDR3 contains 14 residues. Deletions cut 3 bases from V and 1 base from J, with 9 bases between. The germline V gene encodes CDR1 MNHEY and CDR2 SMNVEV (reference sequence). Written as DNA, the CDR3 is TGTGCCAGCAGTTTCCGGGATGGCCAAGAGACCCAGTACTTC. Protein: CASSFRDGQETQYF.

This clonotype has at least ten counts. V gene TRBV30 combines with J gene TRBJ1-3, with TRBD1 as a possible D gene (6 bases). Trimming left V 0 bases short and J 0 bases short, with 6 bases between. The CDR3 has 14 residues. From germline, CDR1 is GTSNPN and CDR2 SVGIG (reference sequence). The chain's CDR3 is CAWSVTGSGNTIYF. Here the CDR3 DNA reads TGTGCCTGGAGTGTGACAGGCTCTGGAAACACCATATATTTT.

This clonotype was observed once. This chain joins TRBV7-8 and TRBJ2-5; D is possibly TRBD1 (6 bases). The CDR3 loop spans 15 amino acids. V was pared by 1 base and J by 4 bases, with 13 bases between. CDR1 and CDR2 (germline): SGHVS, FQNEAQ. In DNA form, the CDR3 reads TGTGCCAGCAGCTTAGTCGCAACAGGGTCAGAGACCCAGTACTTC. Encoded protein: CASSLVATGSETQYF.

This clonotype was detected ten times or more. This chain connects TRBV6-2 or TRBV6-3 to TRBJ1-5; maybe TRBD1 (6 bases). This CDR3 is 18 amino acids long. V lost 8 bases to trimming and J lost 0 bases, with 23 bases between them. Germline lookup yields CDR1 MNHEY and CDR2 SVGEGT. CDR3 sequence reads: CASADPQGRGYSNQPQHF. In DNA, the CDR3 is TGTGCCAGCGCCGATCCACAGGGCAGGGGCTATAGCAATCAGCCCCAGCATTTT.

This clonotype was seen repeatedly, ten times or more. The chain has TRBV6-5 and TRBJ1-2, with TRBD1 identical over 10 bases. Trimming cost V 6 bases and J 7 bases; bases outside gene matches: 2. The CDR3 contains 12 residues. Germline-derived CDR1 and CDR2 are MNHEY and SVGAGI. The CDR3 DNA reads as TGTGCCAGCAGAAGGACAGGGGGTGGCTACACCTTC. Translating gives CASRRTGGGYTF.

The V call is TRBV6-1, the J call TRBJ1-2; no reliable D call. Germline loops: CDR1 MNHNS, CDR2 SASEGT. With 2 bases removed from V and 6 bases from J, the gap between germline ends came to 13 bases. The CDR3 is made up of 14 amino acids. The DNA for the CDR3 is TGTGCCAGCAGTGAAATTATTTCGACAAATGGCTACACCTTC. Residues: CASSEIISTNGYTF.

The chain couples TRBV6-1 to TRBJ1-5, with D possibly TRBD1 on 6 matching bases. Trimming left V 6 bases short and J 3 bases short, with 18 bases between. Germline values: CDR1 MNHNS, CDR2 SASEGT. The CDR3 has 16 residues. The CDR3 here is CASRDFAGAVNQPQHF. The CDR3 nucleotides are TGTGCCAGCAGAGATTTCGCGGGGGCCGTCAATCAGCCCCAGCATTTT.